This TCR beta chain appears in the sequencing data of a study of blood T cell repertoires in COVID-19. Turning to the study itself: PBMCs, B-cell-depleted T cells, or T cells provided the cDNA or gDNA that made up the material.

Germline V lookup: CDR1 MNHEY, CDR2 SMNVEV (reference sequence). Trimming removed 3 bases at V and 5 bases at J, with 8 bases between. This CDR3 contains 13 residues. Patients in Seattle were enrolled during active infection, then followed longitudinally. Original processing notes: For nucleated cells, counts were estimated from reference gene primer amplification. Method: immunoSEQ multiplex PCR; TCRdb's copy keeps in-frame clones and lacks some. V and J calls and clone size follow that table, whereas D and trimming were derived from the DNA. The sample shows 250,000 to 300,000 clones, roughly 90% of them seen only once.

The sequence came from a woman aged 30 to 39 with COVID-19, enrolled during active disease. The chain links TRBV27 to TRBJ2-1; D remains unclear. The sequencing input was peripheral blood. The CDR3 nucleotides are TGTGCCAGCAGTTTCGACACAAACAATGAGCAGTTCTTC. This encodes CASSFDTNNEQFF.